Listed below are T cell receptor beta chains from one sample, sequenced in a study of T-cell reconstitution after alpha-beta-depleted transplantation in children. Using its own MiXCR run on the PCR reads, TCRdb lists one record per CDR3 protein. This sample carries approximately 800,000 distinct CDR3 sequences, roughly 15% of them seen once, and the ten largest clones take approximately 5%. The starting material was PBMCs, mostly from graft donor cells, obtained 360 days after TCRalphabeta/CD19-depleted stem cell transplant. Receptors originate from a male patient between 5 and 17 years old who had a stem cell transplant for acute lymphoblastic leukemia, so the T cells may come from the graft donor. Both conserved end residues are part of each CDR3. Fields, in order: V gene, J gene, clone size, CDR3 protein. Some rows mark clone size as missing; the rest say once, few, many or name a class of expanded clone.

v_call: TRBV5-6
j_call: TRBJ2-3
clone_size: few
cdr3_aa: CASSTPGGTQYF

v_call: TRBV7-3
j_call: TRBJ2-3
clone_size: NA
cdr3_aa: CASSPRGVSTDTQYF

v_call: TRBV5-1
j_call: TRBJ2-5
clone_size: NA
cdr3_aa: CASSPYQGRIKETQYF

v_call: TRBV30
j_call: TRBJ2-5
clone_size: NA
cdr3_aa: CAWSGPPGAETQYF

v_call: TRBV27
j_call: TRBJ2-6
clone_size: few
cdr3_aa: CASSSHPSGANVLTF

v_call: TRBV11-2
j_call: TRBJ2-1
clone_size: NA
cdr3_aa: CASSALREWGEKFF

v_call: TRBV6-1
j_call: TRBJ2-6
clone_size: NA
cdr3_aa: CASSRLLHSGANVLTF

v_call: TRBV7-3
j_call: TRBJ1-2
clone_size: few
cdr3_aa: CASSLQGTVYGYTF

v_call: TRBV6-6
j_call: TRBJ1-1
clone_size: few
cdr3_aa: CASSYYTRDFPTF

v_call: TRBV29-1
j_call: TRBJ2-7
clone_size: NA
cdr3_aa: CSVEGQRESTYEQYF

v_call: TRBV5-6
j_call: TRBJ2-2
clone_size: few
cdr3_aa: CASSFRQGWELFF

v_call: TRBV27
j_call: TRBJ1-2
clone_size: few
cdr3_aa: CASSLLLRGRGYGYTF

v_call: TRBV6-1
j_call: TRBJ2-1
clone_size: NA
cdr3_aa: CASTAWTAGYNEQFF

v_call: TRBV29-1
j_call: TRBJ2-7
clone_size: NA
cdr3_aa: CSGQTGQGSYEQYF

v_call: TRBV10-3
j_call: TRBJ1-6
clone_size: NA
cdr3_aa: CAISEGQANSPLHF

v_call: TRBV5-1
j_call: TRBJ2-1
clone_size: NA
cdr3_aa: CASSLWEGLNEQFF

v_call: TRBV15
j_call: TRBJ2-5
clone_size: few
cdr3_aa: CATSRGGWRDQETQYF

v_call: TRBV27
j_call: TRBJ2-7
clone_size: NA
cdr3_aa: CASSLSLGTMSYEQYF

v_call: TRBV3-1
j_call: TRBJ2-3
clone_size: many
cdr3_aa: CASSQMDTQYF

v_call: TRBV7-2
j_call: TRBJ2-3
clone_size: many
cdr3_aa: CASSLAVRREGPYF

v_call: TRBV29-1
j_call: TRBJ2-1
clone_size: NA
cdr3_aa: CSVARHRLASGSAQSDEQFF

v_call: TRBV15
j_call: TRBJ2-5
clone_size: many
cdr3_aa: CATSRDLGEETQYF

v_call: TRBV7-2
j_call: TRBJ2-1
clone_size: few
cdr3_aa: CASSLAGRAQPYNEQFF

v_call: TRBV12-3/TRBV12-4
j_call: TRBJ2-2
clone_size: few
cdr3_aa: CASSEQGSGTGELFF

v_call: TRBV20-1
j_call: TRBJ2-7
clone_size: NA
cdr3_aa: CSASSTSRGEQYF

v_call: TRBV2
j_call: TRBJ1-5
clone_size: NA
cdr3_aa: CASGAPLGPQHF

v_call: TRBV5-1
j_call: TRBJ1-2
clone_size: few
cdr3_aa: CASRPPGTVNYGYTF